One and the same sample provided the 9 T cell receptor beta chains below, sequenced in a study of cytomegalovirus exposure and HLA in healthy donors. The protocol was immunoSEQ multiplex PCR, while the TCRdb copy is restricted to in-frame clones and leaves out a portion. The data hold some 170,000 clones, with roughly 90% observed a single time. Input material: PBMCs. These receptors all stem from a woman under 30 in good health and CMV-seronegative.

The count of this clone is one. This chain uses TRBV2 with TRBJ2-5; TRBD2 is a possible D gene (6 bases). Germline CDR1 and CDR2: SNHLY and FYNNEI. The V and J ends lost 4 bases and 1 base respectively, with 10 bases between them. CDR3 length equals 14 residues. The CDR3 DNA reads TGTGCCAGCAGTGGGCGGCGGGGCCAAGAGACCCAGTACTTC. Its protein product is CASSGRRGQETQYF.

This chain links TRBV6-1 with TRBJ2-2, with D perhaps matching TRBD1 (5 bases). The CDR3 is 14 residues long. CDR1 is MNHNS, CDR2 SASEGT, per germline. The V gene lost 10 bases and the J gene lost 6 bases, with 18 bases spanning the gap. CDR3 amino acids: CATHRVQGSGELFF. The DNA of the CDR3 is TGTGCCACCCATAGGGTGCAGGGTTCCGGGGAGCTGTTTTTT.

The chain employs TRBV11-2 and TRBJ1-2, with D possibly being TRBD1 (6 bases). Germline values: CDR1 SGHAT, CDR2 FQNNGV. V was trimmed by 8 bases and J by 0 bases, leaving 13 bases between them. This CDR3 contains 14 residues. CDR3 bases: TGTGCCAGCGCGCAAGGACAGACTAACTATGGCTACACCTTC. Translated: CASAQGQTNYGYTF.

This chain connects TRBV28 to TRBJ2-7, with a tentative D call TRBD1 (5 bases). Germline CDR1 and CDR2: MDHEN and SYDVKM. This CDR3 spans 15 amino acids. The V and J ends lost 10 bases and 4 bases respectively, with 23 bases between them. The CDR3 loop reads CATNIWTSPTYEQYF. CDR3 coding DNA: TGTGCCACCAACATCTGGACATCCCCAACTTACGAGCAGTACTTC.

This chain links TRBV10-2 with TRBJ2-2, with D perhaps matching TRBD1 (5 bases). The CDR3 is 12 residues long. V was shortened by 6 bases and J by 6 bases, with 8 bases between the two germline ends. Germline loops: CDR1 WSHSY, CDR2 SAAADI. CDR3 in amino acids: CASREGAGELFF. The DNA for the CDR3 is TGCGCCAGCAGAGAAGGGGCCGGGGAGCTGTTTTTT.

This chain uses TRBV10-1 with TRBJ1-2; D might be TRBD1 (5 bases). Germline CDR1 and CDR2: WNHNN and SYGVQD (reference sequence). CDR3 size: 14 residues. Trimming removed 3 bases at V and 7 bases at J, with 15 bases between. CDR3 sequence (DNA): TGCGCCAGCAGTGAAGGCGGCAGGGAATCTGGCTACACCTTC. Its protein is CASSEGGRESGYTF.

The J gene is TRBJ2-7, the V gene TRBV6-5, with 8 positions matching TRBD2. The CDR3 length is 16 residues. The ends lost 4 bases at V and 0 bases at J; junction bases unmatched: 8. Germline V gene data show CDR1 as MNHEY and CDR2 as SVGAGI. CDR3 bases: TGTGCCAGCAGTTCTCTCACTAGCGGTAGCTCCTACGAGCAGTACTTC. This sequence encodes CASSSLTSGSSYEQYF.

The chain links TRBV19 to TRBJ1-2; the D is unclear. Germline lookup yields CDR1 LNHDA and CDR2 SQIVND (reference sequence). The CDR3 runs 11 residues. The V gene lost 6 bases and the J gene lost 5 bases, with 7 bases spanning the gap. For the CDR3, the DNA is TGTGCCAGTAGCCAGAATTATGGCTACACCTTC. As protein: CASSQNYGYTF.

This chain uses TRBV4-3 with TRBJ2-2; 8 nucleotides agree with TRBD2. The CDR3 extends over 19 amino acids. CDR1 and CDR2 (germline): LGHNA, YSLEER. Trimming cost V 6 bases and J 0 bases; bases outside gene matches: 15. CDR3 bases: TGCGCCAGCAGTCCTTATACTCCGGGACTAGGGCCGAACACCGGGGAGCTGTTTTTT. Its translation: CASSPYTPGLGPNTGELFF.